Below, 21 T cell receptor beta chains from the same sample are listed, as sequenced in a study of early T cells in non-severe SARS-CoV-2 infection (dated by TCRdb to 2020 to 2022). The library was generated by 5' RACE. The run used a NextSeq 500. Clones were called with MiXCR by TCRdb after fastp trimmed the public reads at Q25, and only in-frame beta chains were retained. A single entry per CDR3 protein holds the most common genes and DNA from its merged rows. This sample has roughly 62,000 distinct CDR3 sequences in its table, and under 10% of those were observed once. The leading ten clones occupy 3% to 3.5% of the sample. Specimen: whole blood. These receptor sequences come from an adult who was a healthcare worker with PCR-confirmed SARS-CoV-2 infection or an uninfected control (not recorded which).

The chain joins TRBV7-3 to TRBJ2-1; unclear D gene. Per the germline V gene, CDR1 is SGHTA and CDR2 is FQGTGA. The CDR3 loop spans 13 amino acids. V lost 2 bases to trimming and J lost 4 bases, with 6 bases between them. The CDR3, as DNA: TGTGCCAGCAGCTTACGGGCTTACAATGAGCAGTTCTTC. This sequence encodes CASSLRAYNEQFF. The variable domain in full, completed from reference TRBV7-3 and TRBJ2-1, reads GAGVSQTPSNKVTEKGKYVELRCDPISGHTALYWYRQSLGQGPEFLIYFQGTGAADDSGLPNDRFFAVRPEGSVSTLKIQRTERGDSAVYLCASSLRAYNEQFFGPGTRLTVL.

This clonotype has just a few counts. V and J are TRBV7-3 and TRBJ2-1; weak D call: TRBD2 (6 bases). In germline, CDR1 is SGHTA, CDR2 FQGTGA. Trimming removed 6 bases at V and 5 bases at J, with 14 bases between. The CDR3 spans 14 residues. The chain's CDR3 is CASSLGGANNEQFF. CDR3 DNA sequence: TGTGCCAGCAGTCTAGGCGGGGCCAACAATGAGCAGTTCTTC.

This clonotype was observed at least ten times. The CDR3 bases are TGCGCCAGCAGCCAGAGGGGGTTGGGAACAGATACGCAGTATTTT. It specifies CASSQRGLGTDTQYF. The J gene is TRBJ2-3, the V gene TRBV5-1; D is possibly TRBD1 (6 bases). CDR3 size: 15 residues. Germline-derived CDR1 and CDR2 are SGHRS and YFSETQ. Trimming took off 4 bases at V and 3 bases at J, with 15 bases between the two ends.

This clonotype has more than one count but fewer than ten. The chain recombines TRBV10-3 with TRBJ2-7; D gene ambiguous. The germline V gene encodes CDR1 ENHRY and CDR2 SYGVKD. The CDR3 extends over 12 amino acids. Deletions cut 4 bases from V and 0 bases from J, with 4 bases between. The CDR3 spells CAISVNSYEQYF. As DNA, the CDR3 is TGTGCCATCAGTGTGAACTCCTACGAGCAGTACTTC.

The chain joins TRBV29-1 to TRBJ2-7; the D gene is possibly TRBD2 (6 bases). The CDR3 consists of 16 residues. Trimming left V 5 bases short and J 5 bases short, with 25 bases between. Germline-derived CDR1 and CDR2 are SQVTM and ANQGSEA. DNA of the CDR3: TGCAGCGTTAAGTCCCATCGGGGGACGGTTAGCGACGAGCAGTACTTC. Encoded protein: CSVKSHRGTVSDEQYF.

This clonotype was counted many times. The CDR3 region is CASSLGLAGPPGEQFF. CDR3 nucleotides: TGTGCCAGCAGCTTAGGATTAGCGGGGCCCCCGGGGGAGCAGTTCTTC. The gene calls are TRBV7-6 and TRBJ2-1; TRBD2 matches at 8 bases. V shed 1 base, J shed 10 bases, and the junction held 12 bases outside the gene matches. CDR3 length equals 16 residues. The germline V gene has CDR1 SGHVS and CDR2 FNYEAQ.

This clonotype was counted ten times or more. The chain joins TRBV30 to TRBJ2-3; D is undetermined. Germline V gene data show CDR1 as GTSNPN and CDR2 as SVGIG (reference sequence). The V and J ends lost 4 bases and 4 bases respectively, with 12 bases between them. The CDR3 length is 13 residues. The CDR3 here is CAWTRRSSDTQYF. Written as DNA, the CDR3 is TGTGCCTGGACTCGGAGAAGTTCAGATACGCAGTATTTT.

This clonotype was found many times. The CDR3 DNA sequence: TGTGCCAGTAGTATCCTACTCGGGACAGGGGGCGAGCAGTACTTC. Its translation is CASSILLGTGGEQYF. V is TRBV19 and J is TRBJ2-7, with 11 nucleotides matching TRBD1. V shed 3 bases, J shed 6 bases, and the junction held 7 bases outside the gene matches. The CDR3 is 15 residues long. Germline CDR1 and CDR2: LNHDA and SQIVND (reference sequence). The whole variable domain, filled in from reference TRBV19 and TRBJ2-7, reads DGGITQSPKYLFRKEGQNVTLSCEQNLNHDAMYWYRQDPGQGLRLIYYSQIVNDFQKGDIAEGYSVSREKKESFPLTVTSAQKNPTAFYLCASSILLGTGGEQYFGPGTRLTVT.

In this sample, this clonotype turned up a few times. The chain has TRBV27 and TRBJ2-7; D may be TRBD1 (6 bases). This CDR3 region has 14 residues. Germline lookup yields CDR1 MNHEY and CDR2 SMNVEV (reference sequence). Trimming stripped 5 bases from V and 0 bases from J, with 11 bases between. The CDR3 loop reads CASSPRGPSYEQYF. Here the CDR3 DNA reads TGTGCCAGCAGTCCCAGGGGCCCCTCCTACGAGCAGTACTTC.

This clonotype was seen ten or more times. This sequence joins TRBV18 and TRBJ2-3; TRBD2 agrees at 12 bases. The CDR3 totals 16 residues. Losses at the gene ends were 3 bases for V and 3 bases for J; bases not matched to a gene: 4. Germline V CDR1 and CDR2: KGHSH, LQKENI. CDR3 bases: TGTGCCAGCTCACCCCGACTAGCGGGAGAGACAGATACGCAGTATTTT. It translates to CASSPRLAGETDTQYF.

This clonotype was counted between two and nine times. This chain connects TRBV5-1 to TRBJ2-1; 11 bases map to TRBD2. There are 16 residues in the CDR3. CDR1 is SGHRS, CDR2 YFSETQ, per germline. The V gene end was trimmed by 2 bases and the J gene end by 5 bases; junction bases not matched to a gene: 6. This CDR3 is CASSLGTSGLDNEQFF. The CDR3 DNA reads as TGCGCCAGCAGCTTAGGGACTAGCGGTTTAGACAATGAGCAGTTCTTC.

This clonotype appeared many times. The CDR3 here is CASSQAAFTGELFF. The CDR3 nucleotides are TGTGCCAGCTCCCAAGCTGCCTTCACCGGGGAGCTGTTTTTT. V is TRBV28 and J is TRBJ2-2; no firm D call. CDR3 size: 14 residues. Germline V gene sequence: CDR1 MDHEN, CDR2 SYDVKM. Trimming took 8 bases from V and 4 from J, leaving 14 bases between them.

This clonotype was counted at least ten times. The V and J genes are TRBV2 and TRBJ2-1, with a weak D call TRBD1 (6 bases). V was cut by 8 bases and J by 4 bases, with 12 bases left in between. Germline CDR1 SNHLY, CDR2 FYNNEI. The CDR3 spans 13 residues. In DNA, the CDR3 is TGTGCCAGCGGGACAAATACTTACAATGAGCAGTTCTTC. Amino acids: CASGTNTYNEQFF.

This clonotype appeared a few times. The chain joins TRBV4-2 to TRBJ2-7; 8 bases match TRBD2. There are 14 residues in the CDR3. Germline V gives CDR1 LGHNA, CDR2 YNFKEQ. The trim removed 0 bases at V and 5 bases at J, leaving 3 bases unmatched. The CDR3 loop is CASSQEAGVDEQYF. Written as DNA, the CDR3 is TGTGCCAGCAGCCAAGAAGCGGGAGTGGACGAGCAGTACTTC.

This clonotype has more than one count but fewer than ten. The CDR3, as DNA: TGTGCCAGCAGCTTGGGGACTATAAACGAGCAGTACTTC. Translation gives CASSLGTINEQYF. The rearrangement joins TRBV5-6 to TRBJ2-7, with D perhaps TRBD2 (6 bases). CDR1 and CDR2 (germline): SGHDT, YYEEEE. This CDR3 has 13 amino acids. Trimming shortened V by 0 bases and J by 5 bases, and 9 bases separated the two germline ends.

This chain joins TRBV4-1 and TRBJ2-2; 7 bases match TRBD2. V was clipped by 5 bases and J by 4 bases; unmatched bases: 10. Germline lookup yields CDR1 MGHRA and CDR2 YSYEKL. The CDR3 consists of 16 residues. In DNA, the CDR3 is TGCGCCAGCAGCACCCGGGAGGCGCGGGGCACCGGGGAGCTGTTTTTT. It translates to CASSTREARGTGELFF.

This clonotype was detected ten times or more. This chain joins TRBV30 and TRBJ2-3; D not certain. Between the trimmed V and J ends, which lost 2 bases and 1 base, there was a span of 13 bases. CDR1 and CDR2 from the germline V gene are GTSNPN and SVGIG (reference sequence). The CDR3 spans 15 residues. CDR3 nucleotides: TGTGCCTGGAGTCGTCTGGGGATTGGCACAGATACGCAGTATTTT. Protein: CAWSRLGIGTDTQYF.

This clonotype was seen at least ten times. The chain joins TRBV19 to TRBJ2-5; TRBD2 matches 7 bases. CDR3 size: 15 residues. J lost 5 bases, V lost 6 bases, and 12 bases had no gene match. Germline V gene sequence: CDR1 LNHDA, CDR2 SQIVND (reference sequence). Here the CDR3 DNA reads TGTGCCAGTAGCCCTGAGGGGCGGGAGACGGAGACCCAGTACTTC. This gives the protein CASSPEGRETETQYF. The whole variable domain, filled in from reference TRBV19 and TRBJ2-5, reads DGGITQSPKYLFRKEGQNVTLSCEQNLNHDAMYWYRQDPGQGLRLIYYSQIVNDFQKGDIAEGYSVSREKKESFPLTVTSAQKNPTAFYLCASSPEGRETETQYFGPGTRLLVL.

In this sample, this clonotype turned up many times. The CDR3 loop reads CASSQDLPNTQYF. The CDR3 nucleotides read TGTGCCAGCAGCCAAGATCTACCGAATACGCAGTATTTT. The chain recombines TRBV14 with TRBJ2-3, with D unresolved. The V and J ends lost 0 bases and 7 bases respectively, with 8 bases between them. From germline, CDR1 is SGHDN and CDR2 FVKESK. The CDR3 extends over 13 amino acids. Full variable domain (remainder filled in from reference TRBV14 and TRBJ2-3): EAGVTQFPSHSVIEKGQTVTLRCDPISGHDNLYWYRRVMGKEIKFLLHFVKESKQDESGMPNNRFLAERTGGTYSTLKVQPAELEDSGVYFCASSQDLPNTQYFGPGTRLTVL.

CDR3 DNA: TGTGCCAGCCGGGCAAACTCTGGGGCCAACGTCCTGACTTTC. It yields the protein CASRANSGANVLTF. The V gene is TRBV12-3 or TRBV12-4, the J gene TRBJ2-6; D uncertain. The germline V and J ends were trimmed by 8 bases and 0 bases, with 8 bases remaining between them. The CDR3 extends over 14 amino acids.

The gene calls are TRBV5-1 and TRBJ2-3; no reliable D call. The V gene's germline CDR1 is SGHRS and CDR2 YFSETQ. The CDR3 is 12 residues long. Trimming took off 1 base at V and 6 bases at J, with 6 bases between the two ends. The CDR3 nucleotides are TGCGCCAGCAGCTTGAAGCCTGATACGCAGTATTTT. Its translation is CASSLKPDTQYF.